The T cell receptor beta chain described here comes from a study of radiation and T cells in renal cell carcinoma. Study-wide points: No pretreatment tumor biopsies were available for baseline clonotypes.

The germline V gene encodes CDR1 MNHNY and CDR2 SVGAGI (reference sequence). The CDR3 contains 14 residues. The trim removed 10 bases at V and 0 bases at J, leaving 9 bases unmatched. Time point here: blood 4 weeks post-SBRT, at nephrectomy. Regarding treatment: 15 Gy SBRT to primary tumor, nephrectomy 4 weeks later. Using immunoSEQ multiplex PCR, the repertoire was profiled, and TCRdb retains in-frame clones only, with some absent. The sample has approximately 92,000 clones; about 85% are singletons. Comments on this clone: Its antigen is as yet unknown.

The clonotype was recovered from a man between 45 and 60 years old with renal cell carcinoma. Sequenced material: blood, taken from a patient whose treatment included radiotherapy and nephrectomy. This chain connects TRBV6-6 to TRBJ2-7, with 7 bases fitting TRBD2. The CDR3 region is CATREGPISYEQYF. The CDR3 region has the DNA TGTGCCACGAGGGAGGGCCCCATCTCCTACGAGCAGTACTTC.